These 18 T cell receptor beta chains originate from one sample sequenced in a study of T cells in Graves' hyperthyroidism and ophthalmopathy. Amplification of TCR beta CDR3 regions used RNA as the template. The primer set for the first-round RT-PCR of the TCR CDR3 was HTBI. Each CDR3 protein is one row after TCRdb ran MiXCR on the multiplex PCR reads. The profile covers roughly 500,000 distinct CDR3 sequences, with around 22% appearing a single time and about 11% taken by the ten largest. The material sequenced was blood. The receptor source for this set is a woman between 25 and 40 years old with Graves' ophthalmopathy.

The chain carries TRBV4-1 and TRBJ1-1; 9 positions match TRBD1. V lost 2 bases and J lost 11; bases outside the gene matches: 6. Germline CDR1 and CDR2: MGHRA and YSYEKL. This CDR3 comprises 13 residues. CDR3 region: CASSQTDRGSAFF. The CDR3 DNA follows: TGCGCCAGCAGCCAAACGGACAGGGGTAGCGCTTTCTTT.

This clonotype appeared many times. The chain recombines TRBV19 with TRBJ1-2; 9 nucleotides match TRBD1. The CDR3 loop spans 14 amino acids. The ends lost 7 bases at V and 11 bases at J; junction bases unmatched: 14. Germline V lookup: CDR1 LNHDA, CDR2 SQIVND (reference sequence). The CDR3 nucleotides are TGTGCCAGTACTTATGGGGACAGGGCCAGGGATTACACCTTC. As protein: CASTYGDRARDYTF. The full variable domain, with the rest looked up from reference TRBV19 and TRBJ1-2, is DGGITQSPKYLFRKEGQNVTLSCEQNLNHDAMYWYRQDPGQGLRLIYYSQIVNDFQKGDIAEGYSVSREKKESFPLTVTSAQKNPTAFYLCASTYGDRARDYTFGSGTRLTVV.

Ten or more counts support this clonotype. The chain uses TRBV20-1 and TRBJ2-7; TRBD1 is a possible D gene (7 bases). Trimming removed 7 bases at V and 6 bases at J, with 19 bases between. From germline, CDR1 is DFQATT and CDR2 SNEGSKA (reference sequence). CDR3 length: 13 amino acids. Here the CDR3 reads CSGGQGGTGEQYF. The CDR3, as DNA: TGCAGTGGCGGGCAGGGGGGAACGGGCGAGCAGTACTTC.

Ten or more counts support this clonotype. The chain combines TRBV29-1 with TRBJ1-2; a possible D gene is TRBD1 (5 bases). V gave up 6 bases and J gave up 2 bases, with 13 bases separating them. Germline values: CDR1 SQVTM, CDR2 ANQGSEA. The CDR3 sequence is 13 residues long. CDR3 sequence: CSVLPGGNYGYTF. CDR3 DNA: TGCAGCGTCCTCCCTGGGGGGAACTATGGCTACACCTTC. The full variable domain, rest sourced from reference TRBV29-1 and TRBJ1-2, is SAVISQKPSRDICQRGTSLTIQCQVDSQVTMMFWYRQQPGQSLTLIATANQGSEATYESGFVIDKFPISRPNLTFSTLTVSNMSPEDSSIYLCSVLPGGNYGYTFGSGTRLTVV.

The J gene is TRBJ2-7, the V gene TRBV7-2; TRBD1 matches at 8 bases. The CDR3 spans 15 residues. The V gene's germline CDR1 is SGHTA and CDR2 FQGNSA. With 2 bases clipped from V and 2 bases from J, the junction kept 5 bases outside the gene matches. CDR3: CASSLITGGTYEQYF. The DNA for the CDR3 is TGTGCCAGCAGCTTAATAACAGGGGGGACCTACGAGCAGTACTTC.

This clonotype was recorded at least ten times. The CDR3 protein is CSVAWGMDGYTF. For the CDR3, the DNA is TGCAGCGTTGCCTGGGGCATGGATGGCTACACCTTC. The chain couples TRBV29-1 to TRBJ1-2, with D possibly TRBD1 on 5 matching bases. Germline values: CDR1 SQVTM, CDR2 ANQGSEA. The CDR3 loop spans 12 amino acids. Between the trimmed V and J ends, which lost 4 bases and 6 bases, there was a span of 12 bases.

The table lists this clonotype with many counts. This chain joins TRBV6-5 and TRBJ1-5; maybe TRBD1 (5 bases). V lost 2 bases to trimming and J lost 4 bases, with 15 bases between them. Germline CDR1 MNHEY, CDR2 SVGAGI. CDR3 length equals 16 residues. The CDR3 is CASSYRDSQGNQPQHF. As DNA, the CDR3 is TGTGCCAGCAGTTACCGGGACTCCCAAGGGAATCAGCCCCAGCATTTT.

This clonotype was recorded at least ten times. CDR3 region: CSASGGNTEAFF. The CDR3 DNA is TGCAGTGCTAGTGGGGGGAACACTGAAGCTTTCTTT. V usage is TRBV20-1 and J usage is TRBJ1-1, with a possible D match to TRBD1 (5 bases). V was clipped by 3 bases and J by 1 base, with 6 bases between them. This CDR3 is 12 amino acids long. Germline values: CDR1 DFQATT, CDR2 SNEGSKA (reference sequence).

The chain has TRBV6-2 or TRBV6-3 and TRBJ2-7; TRBD1 is a possible D gene (6 bases). Germline CDR1 is MNHEY and CDR2 is SVGEGT. Trimming removed 6 bases at V and 2 bases at J, with 11 bases between. This CDR3 has 13 amino acids. In DNA, the CDR3 is TGTGCCAGCAGCCAGGGGTGGACCTACGAGCAGTACTTC. Translating gives CASSQGWTYEQYF.

In this sample, this clonotype turned up many times. The gene calls are TRBV10-3 and TRBJ2-6; TRBD1 is a possible D gene (6 bases). Trimming removed 2 bases from V and 0 bases from J, with 17 bases in between. The CDR3 covers 19 residues. In germline, CDR1 is ENHRY, CDR2 SYGVKD. The CDR3 sequence: CAISELWTEIYSGANVLTF. In DNA form, the CDR3 reads TGTGCCATCAGTGAGCTTTGGACAGAGATCTACTCTGGGGCCAACGTCCTGACTTTC.

Points on this clonotype: A read error is possible here, since a much larger clone lies one base away. The rearrangement joins TRBV10-1 to TRBJ1-1; D gene unclear. V was pared by 4 bases and J by 8 bases, with 17 bases between. CDR3 length: 14 residues. Germline CDR1 reads WNHNN; CDR2 reads SYGVQD (reference sequence). This CDR3 reads CASSGIRSMGEAFF. The CDR3 DNA sequence: TGCGCCAGCAGTGGGATCCGGTCCATGGGCGAAGCTTTCTTT.

This clonotype was seen repeatedly, ten times or more. This chain connects TRBV5-1 to TRBJ2-7, with TRBD2 as a possible D gene (7 bases). This CDR3 has 14 amino acids. Germline assignment: CDR1 SGHRS and CDR2 YFSETQ. With 3 bases removed from V and 7 bases from J, the gap between germline ends came to 17 bases. The CDR3: CASSSLAGAGEQYF. The CDR3 DNA follows: TGCGCCAGCAGCTCGCTCGCGGGGGCGGGTGAGCAGTACTTC. Combining the CDR3 with reference TRBV5-1 and TRBJ2-7 gives the whole variable domain KAGVTQTPRYLIKTRGQQVTLSCSPISGHRSVSWYQQTPGQGLQFLFEYFSETQRNKGNFPGRFSGRQFSNSRSEMNVSTLELGDSALYLCASSSLAGAGEQYFGPGTRLTVT.

This clonotype was seen repeatedly, ten times or more. J is TRBJ1-2 and V is TRBV6-1; D is undetermined. V shed 6 bases and J shed 0 bases, with 11 bases lying between them. The CDR3 has 14 residues. Germline CDR1 is MNHNS and CDR2 is SASEGT. The CDR3 bases are TGTGCCAGCAGCCTGACAACCCCTAACTATGGCTACACCTTC. Translating gives CASSLTTPNYGYTF.

This clonotype occurred many times. V and J are TRBV15 and TRBJ1-2; 7 nucleotides match TRBD1. This CDR3 spans 16 amino acids. V was clipped by 0 bases and J by 5 bases; unmatched bases: 9. Germline values: CDR1 LNHNV, CDR2 YYDKDF (reference sequence). CDR3 sequence: CATSRDSGTGEYGYTF. CDR3 DNA: TGTGCCACCAGCAGAGATTCCGGAACAGGGGAATATGGCTACACCTTC.

There are many counts of this clonotype. This chain links TRBV29-1 with TRBJ1-5; 7 nucleotides match TRBD1. V gave up 4 bases and J gave up 7 bases; unmatched junction bases: 7. The CDR3 is 13 residues long. Germline CDR1 is SQVTM and CDR2 is ANQGSEA. CDR3 DNA: TGCAGCGTTGCACTAGGGGGCGGACAGCCCCAGCATTTT. Its translation is CSVALGGGQPQHF.

This clonotype occurred many times. The chain links TRBV12-3 or TRBV12-4 to TRBJ1-5; 11 bases map to TRBD1. The CDR3 loop spans 16 amino acids. V lost 6 bases and J lost 5; bases outside the gene matches: 9. CDR3 bases: TGTGCCAGCAGATCCGGACAGGGGGCGTTTCATCAGCCCCAGCATTTT. This codes for CASRSGQGAFHQPQHF.

The J gene is TRBJ1-2, the V gene TRBV11-2, with TRBD1 identical over 9 bases. V lost 6 bases and J lost 7; bases outside the gene matches: 9. This CDR3 region has 14 residues. CDR1 is SGHAT and CDR2 is FQNNGV in the germline V gene. CDR3 nucleotides: TGTGCCAGCAGTTCGGGACAGGGACAGGTTGGCTACACCTTC. Amino acids: CASSSGQGQVGYTF. Together with reference TRBV11-2 and TRBJ1-2, the CDR3 gives the full variable domain: EAGVAQSPRYKIIEKRQSVAFWCNPISGHATLYWYQQILGQGPKLLIQFQNNGVVDDSQLPKDRFSAERLKGVDSTLKIQPAKLEDSAVYLCASSSGQGQVGYTFGSGTRLTVV.

This clonotype has more than one count but fewer than ten. CDR3 bases: TGTGCCAGCAGAAGGCCCCGGACAGGGGGTGAGGAGACCCAGTACTTC. As protein: CASRRPRTGGEETQYF. The V call is TRBV7-8, the J call TRBJ2-5; the match to TRBD1 covers 10 bases. The CDR3 is 16 residues long. CDR1 is SGHVS and CDR2 is FQNEAQ in the germline V gene. The V segment lost 6 bases and the J segment 5 bases; nucleotides outside the gene matches: 12.